This T cell receptor (beta chain) was retrieved from a study of blood T cell repertoires in COVID-19. Study at large: The United States, Italy and Spain were the sources of the acute and convalescent COVID-19 samples.

Authors' methods: Nucleated cell counts were estimated from reference gene primer amplification. Sequencing was performed with immunoSEQ multiplex PCR; in TCRdb, only in-frame clones are kept and a portion is missing. Clone size and the V and J calls come from that table; the DNA yielded D and trimming. The repertoire consists of about 190,000 clones, with 82% occurring once and the leading ten covering around 8%. With 2 bases clipped from V and 4 bases from J, the junction kept 7 bases outside the gene matches. The CDR3 covers 15 residues. Germline CDR1 MGHRA, CDR2 YSYEKL. This TCR came from a woman aged 55-70 years with COVID-19, enrolled during active disease. Sequenced: peripheral blood. V is TRBV4-1 and J is TRBJ2-5, with 7 bases identical to TRBD1. The CDR3 here is CASSQFGQAGETQYF. CDR3 DNA sequence: TGCGCCAGCAGCCAATTCGGACAGGCGGGAGAGACCCAGTACTTC.